This entry describes one T cell receptor (beta chain). This specimen belongs to a study of blood T cell repertoires in COVID-19. This CDR3 is 15 amino acids long. V trimming: 5 bases; J trimming: 2 bases; junction bases outside the gene matches: 5. CDR1 is LNHDA, CDR2 SQIVND, per germline (reference sequence). In the authors' workflow: The authors estimated nucleated cell counts from reference gene primer amplification. Only in-frame clones appear in the TCRdb table, and some are missing; sequencing was by immunoSEQ multiplex PCR. V, J and clone size were drawn from that table, and D and trimming were deduced from the DNA. This sample carries 90,000 or so clones, roughly 86% of them seen once, and the ten largest clones take 20% to 30%.

The genes are TRBV19 and TRBJ1-2, with 10 bases aligning to TRBD1. This receptor was obtained from a human donor in a cohort sampled during active COVID-19. The specimen was peripheral blood. CDR3 in DNA: TGTGCCAGTAGTTCCTCGACAGGGGGCAACTATGGCTACACCTTC. Translation gives CASSSSTGGNYGYTF.